This T cell receptor (beta chain) was obtained from a study of monozygotic twins with inflammatory bowel disease. Worth noting for this clonotype: Its antigen is undetermined.

There were around 3.5 ug of total RNA used for each TCR library. Both TCRalpha and TCRbeta cDNA were subjected to two nested PCRs lasting about 15 and 9 cycles. Using the 5' RACE reads, TCRdb records one entry per CDR3 protein without DNA. This listing includes about 210,000 distinct CDR3 sequences. General observations from the study: By inverse Simpson index, TCRbeta diversity was lower in IBD patients than in healthy co-twins. T cell subtypes that differed could not be told apart.

The germline gives CDR1 SNHLY, CDR2 FYNNEI. This CDR3 is 15 amino acids long. The chain employs TRBV2 and TRBJ2-3; TCRdb reports TRBD1, a call that lacks DNA to check it against. The sample was blood. The source is a human donor with ulcerative colitis or Crohn's disease, or a healthy co-twin of an affected twin (not recorded which). CDR3 in amino acids: CASSVGTVSTDTQYF.